Below are 21 T cell receptor beta chains sequenced from a single sample in a study of blood T cell repertoires in COVID-19 (dated by TCRdb to 2019 to 2021). The library was generated by the immunoSEQ multiplex PCR assay. Sourced from immuneACCESS, this table was stored by TCRdb with only in-frame sequences that have V and J called. A share of the clones is absent; for the studies checked, an unresolved V gene accounts for under half, and the remainder has no known explanation. In all, the sample holds about 400,000 clones, and around nine tenths of those were seen once. In total, the top ten clones hold about 1.7% of the sample. Sequences were obtained from PBMCs or T cells enriched from blood (not recorded which). These receptors came from a woman aged 25 to 39 who had recovered from COVID-19.

The gene calls are TRBV5-1 and TRBJ1-1; possibly TRBD1 for D (6 bases). With 1 base removed from V and 7 bases from J, the gap between germline ends came to 8 bases. The CDR3 has 12 residues. Germline loops: CDR1 SGHRS, CDR2 YFSETQ. CDR3 residues: CASSLTGIEAFF. In DNA form, the CDR3 reads TGCGCCAGCAGCTTGACAGGGATTGAAGCTTTCTTT. The variable domain in full, completed from reference TRBV5-1 and TRBJ1-1, reads KAGVTQTPRYLIKTRGQQVTLSCSPISGHRSVSWYQQTPGQGLQFLFEYFSETQRNKGNFPGRFSGRQFSNSRSEMNVSTLELGDSALYLCASSLTGIEAFFGQGTRLTVV.

This chain uses TRBV4-2 with TRBJ2-1, with TRBD2 matching over 8 bases. CDR1 is LGHNA and CDR2 is YNFKEQ in the germline V gene. The CDR3 covers 17 residues. The J segment lost 5 bases and the V segment lost 0 bases, leaving 9 bases of the junction unmatched. The DNA for the CDR3 is TGTGCCAGCAGCCAAGACCCGCAGCGGGAGCATAACAATGAGCAGTTCTTC. This gives the protein CASSQDPQREHNNEQFF.

V and J are TRBV7-9 and TRBJ1-2, with 8 bases that match TRBD1. The ends lost 5 bases at V and 5 bases at J; junction bases unmatched: 10. The CDR3 sequence is 15 residues long. The germline gives CDR1 SEHNR, CDR2 FQNEAQ (reference sequence). CDR3 bases: TGTGCCAGCAGCCCTCAGGGGGCCCTGGGGTATGGCTACACCTTC. Protein product: CASSPQGALGYGYTF.

CDR3 sequence (DNA): TGTGCCAGCAGAACGGACAGGGGGGATTACGAGCAGTACTTC. It is translated as CASRTDRGDYEQYF. The chain carries TRBV6-5 and TRBJ2-7; 10 bases match TRBD1. The CDR3 length is 14 residues. V was clipped by 6 bases and J by 4 bases; unmatched bases: 6. Germline CDR1 is MNHEY and CDR2 is SVGAGI.

The chain recombines TRBV3-1 (or the pseudogene TRBV3-2) with TRBJ2-1; perhaps TRBD2 as D (5 bases). The CDR3 is 12 residues long. Germline assignment: CDR1 LGHDT and CDR2 YNNKEL (reference sequence). Trimming shortened V by 5 bases and J by 7 bases, and 9 bases separated the two germline ends. CDR3 sequence reads: CASSTLANEQFF. CDR3 nucleotides: TGTGCCAGCAGCACCCTAGCAAATGAGCAGTTCTTC.

This clone was counted between two and nine times. V gene TRBV6-1 combines with J gene TRBJ2-7; D remains unclear. V lost 2 bases, J lost 3 bases, and 2 bases lay in between. The germline gives CDR1 MNHNS, CDR2 SASEGT. CDR3 length equals 11 residues. This CDR3 reads CASSEYYEQYF. DNA of the CDR3: TGTGCCAGCAGTGAATACTACGAGCAGTACTTC.

This rearrangement joins TRBV12-5 to TRBJ2-1; TRBD1 aligns across 10 bases. The CDR3 extends over 15 amino acids. Germline V gene lookup returns CDR1 LGHNT and CDR2 FRNRAP. Losses at the gene ends were 4 bases for V and 2 bases for J; bases not matched to a gene: 2. CDR3 residues: CASGSGQGTYNEQFF. The CDR3 DNA reads TGTGCTAGTGGTTCGGGACAGGGGACCTACAATGAGCAGTTCTTC.

This chain uses TRBV24-1 with TRBJ2-1; no reliable D call. The CDR3 totals 12 residues. V gave up 5 bases and J gave up 8 bases, with 9 bases separating them. Germline CDR1 reads KGHDR; CDR2 reads SFDVKD. The CDR3 DNA is TGTGCCACCAGTGGAGTTGTAGATGAGCAGTTCTTC. Translating it yields CATSGVVDEQFF.

This chain connects TRBV4-3 to TRBJ2-3, with 13 bases fitting TRBD2. CDR3 length: 16 residues. V gave up 3 bases and J gave up 3 bases; unmatched junction bases: 3. Germline values: CDR1 LGHNA, CDR2 YSLEER. The CDR3 DNA reads as TGCGCCAGCAGCCAGGGGGGACTAGCGGGGACAGATACGCAGTATTTT. It codes for CASSQGGLAGTDTQYF.

Concerning this clone itself: The same CDR3 also results from other DNA sequences found in this sample. V and J are TRBV5-1 and TRBJ2-1; 9 bases are shared with TRBD2. Germline V gene lookup returns CDR1 SGHRS and CDR2 YFSETQ. V shed 1 base and J 4 bases; nucleotides not matched to a gene: 3. This CDR3 region has 15 residues. The CDR3 nucleotides read TGCGCCAGCAGCTTGAGGCTAGCGGGGTACAATGAGCAGTTCTTC. It translates to CASSLRLAGYNEQFF.

The chain combines TRBV27 with TRBJ1-6, with 9 bases matching TRBD1. The CDR3 consists of 15 residues. The germline V gene has CDR1 MNHEY and CDR2 SMNVEV (reference sequence). Trimming at V came to 8 bases and at J to 5 bases, leaving 7 bases not matched to a gene. The CDR3 nucleotides read TGTGCCAGCCGCCCCTGGGACAGGGATAATTCACCCCTCCACTTT. This encodes CASRPWDRDNSPLHF.

This chain joins TRBV6-1 and TRBJ1-6; 10 bases fit TRBD1. Germline-derived CDR1 and CDR2 are MNHNS and SASEGT. CDR3 length: 18 residues. Trimming at V came to 2 bases and at J to 4 bases, leaving 8 bases not matched to a gene. The CDR3: CASSESPGQGQYNSPLHF. The CDR3 coding sequence is TGTGCCAGCAGTGAAAGCCCGGGACAGGGGCAGTATAATTCACCCCTCCACTTT.

In the case of this clone: The junction departs from the called germline gene at one end, perhaps through a read error. V gene TRBV20-1 combines with J gene TRBJ2-1; D may be TRBD2 (6 bases). The CDR3 has 11 residues. Looked up from germline, CDR1 is DFQATT and CDR2 is SNEGSKA (reference sequence). The CDR3 DNA sequence: TGCAGTGCTAGAGCGGTGACTAGGGATGTCTTC. It codes for CSARAVTRDVF.

The DNA of the CDR3 is TGTGCCAGCAGCCCTGGAGGACAGGGCAAGGAAAAACTGTTTTTT. Protein product: CASSPGGQGKEKLFF. This chain joins TRBV5-4 and TRBJ1-4; 8 positions agree with TRBD1. Germline loops: CDR1 SGHNT, CDR2 YYREEE (reference sequence). This CDR3 has 15 residues. The trim removed 4 bases at V and 8 bases at J, leaving 10 bases unmatched.

This clone was seen once. V is TRBV2 and J is TRBJ1-4; 12 nucleotides line up with TRBD1. Germline lookup yields CDR1 SNHLY and CDR2 FYNNEI. The V gene end was trimmed by 4 bases and the J gene end by 8 bases; junction bases not matched to a gene: 2. This CDR3 contains 14 residues. The CDR3 reads CASSAGTGGEKLFF. The CDR3 nucleotides are TGTGCCAGCAGTGCCGGGACAGGGGGCGAAAAACTGTTTTTT.

This chain connects TRBV11-2 to TRBJ2-1; 16 bases fit TRBD2. V lost 5 bases, J lost 0 bases, and 7 bases stayed unmatched. The V gene's germline CDR1 is SGHAT and CDR2 FQNNGV. CDR3 size: 19 residues. DNA for the CDR3: TGTGCCAGCAGCCGACCGGGACTAGCGGGAGGGGGCTCCTACAATGAGCAGTTCTTC. It yields the protein CASSRPGLAGGGSYNEQFF.

This chain links TRBV2 with TRBJ2-7, with D perhaps TRBD2 (6 bases). Trimming took off 7 bases at V and 5 bases at J, with 12 bases between the two ends. CDR3 size: 12 residues. Germline V CDR1 and CDR2: SNHLY, FYNNEI. CDR3 nucleotide sequence: TGTGCCAGCACACCGGAGGGCCACGAGCAGTACTTC. As protein: CASTPEGHEQYF.

The CDR3 nucleotides read TGTGCCAGCAGCAGCCGGACTAGCGGGTTCGGAGAGCAGTTCTTC. Amino acids: CASSSRTSGFGEQFF. The chain uses TRBV28 and TRBJ2-1; 11 nucleotides align to TRBD2. Trimming at V came to 6 bases and at J to 10 bases, leaving 11 bases not matched to a gene. This CDR3 has 15 residues. Germline CDR1 and CDR2: MDHEN and SYDVKM.

This clone was seen only a few times. The J gene is TRBJ1-2, the V gene TRBV3-1 (or the pseudogene TRBV3-2); TRBD1 is a possible D gene (5 bases). CDR1 and CDR2 (germline): LGHDT, YNNKEL (reference sequence). V shed 4 bases and J shed 3 bases, with 15 bases lying between them. There are 15 residues in the CDR3. CDR3 nucleotide sequence: TGTGCCAGCAGCCTTAGATTCGGGACTGACTATGGCTACACCTTC. Translating gives CASSLRFGTDYGYTF.

The rearrangement uses TRBV5-6 and TRBJ1-4; maybe TRBD1 (5 bases). The CDR3 totals 13 residues. Trimming removed 3 bases at V and 12 bases at J, with 15 bases between. In germline, CDR1 is SGHDT, CDR2 YYEEEE. The CDR3 spells CASSSTLGGELFF. CDR3 sequence (DNA): TGTGCCAGCAGCTCGACCCTGGGGGGGGAACTGTTTTTT.

The chain has TRBV2 and TRBJ1-6, with TRBD1 matching over 9 bases. Trimming at V came to 6 bases and at J to 8 bases, leaving 5 bases not matched to a gene. Per germline, CDR1 SNHLY and CDR2 FYNNEI. The CDR3 totals 14 residues. The DNA for the CDR3 is TGTGCCAGCAGGGACAGGGGAGTTCATTCACCCCTCCACTTT. Its protein product is CASRDRGVHSPLHF. Based on the CDR3 plus reference TRBV2 and TRBJ1-6, the full variable domain is EPEVTQTPSHQVTQMGQEVILRCVPISNHLYFYWYRQILGQKVEFLVSFYNNEISEKSEIFDDQFSVERPDGSNFTLKIRSTKLEDSAMYFCASRDRGVHSPLHFGNGTRLTVT.